One and the same sample provided the 9 T cell receptor beta chains below, sequenced in a study of T cells in Graves' hyperthyroidism and ophthalmopathy. The CDR3 regions of TCR beta were amplified from RNA transcripts. TCR CDR3 underwent first-round RT-PCR with the HTBI primer set. TCRdb recomputed calls from the multiplex PCR reads with MiXCR, one row per CDR3 protein. This table has under 650,000 distinct CDR3 sequences, under 20% appearing once. The sequencing input was blood. The receptors come from a woman in her 30s with Graves' hyperthyroidism.

This chain links TRBV19 with TRBJ2-7; 11 nucleotides match TRBD1. V lost 4 bases to trimming and J lost 6 bases; unmatched junction nucleotides: 8. Germline CDR1 and CDR2: LNHDA and SQIVND (reference sequence). The CDR3 totals 15 residues. CDR3 region: CASSRTGGVSSEQYF. CDR3 DNA: TGTGCCAGTAGTAGGACAGGGGGCGTGAGTTCCGAGCAGTACTTC.

The chain recombines TRBV5-1 with TRBJ1-2; possible D gene TRBD1, 6 bases. In germline, CDR1 is SGHRS, CDR2 YFSETQ. The CDR3 totals 18 residues. Trimming stripped 1 base from V and 0 bases from J, with 19 bases between. Here the CDR3 reads CASSLLRRGASSNYGYTF. The CDR3 DNA follows: TGCGCCAGCAGCTTGCTCCGTCGGGGGGCCTCTTCTAACTATGGCTACACCTTC. The whole variable domain, filled in from reference TRBV5-1 and TRBJ1-2, reads KAGVTQTPRYLIKTRGQQVTLSCSPISGHRSVSWYQQTPGQGLQFLFEYFSETQRNKGNFPGRFSGRQFSNSRSEMNVSTLELGDSALYLCASSLLRRGASSNYGYTFGSGTRLTVV.

This clonotype occurred many times. The DNA for the CDR3 is TGCAGTGCTGGGTGGGGGATTGAAGCTTTCTTT. It is translated as CSAGWGIEAFF. This rearrangement joins TRBV20-1 to TRBJ1-1; TRBD1 might be the D (5 bases). Germline CDR1 reads DFQATT; CDR2 reads SNEGSKA (reference sequence). V was clipped by 5 bases and J by 7 bases, with 11 bases between them. There are 11 residues in the CDR3.

The chain recombines TRBV7-3 with TRBJ2-1; D not certain. In germline, CDR1 is SGHTA, CDR2 FQGTGA. The CDR3 covers 16 residues. Trimming stripped 5 bases from V and 6 bases from J, with 20 bases between. CDR3 residues: CASSPLGDTLFNEQFF. CDR3 DNA: TGTGCCAGCAGCCCCTTGGGTGACACGCTATTCAATGAGCAGTTCTTC.

This chain links TRBV6-1 with TRBJ2-6; 9 nucleotides align to TRBD1. This CDR3 has 18 amino acids. J lost 0 bases, V lost 6 bases, and 9 bases had no gene match. Per germline, CDR1 MNHNS and CDR2 SASEGT. The DNA of the CDR3 is TGTGCCAGCAGACCATACAGGGGGCTTCACTCTGGGGCCAACGTCCTGACTTTC. This gives the protein CASRPYRGLHSGANVLTF.

This clonotype was recorded many times. The J gene is TRBJ2-3, the V gene TRBV30; 7 nucleotides align to TRBD2. V dropped 5 bases and J dropped 0; count of bases not matched to a gene: 8. The CDR3 is made up of 15 amino acids. Germline values: CDR1 GTSNPN, CDR2 SVGIG (reference sequence). In DNA form, the CDR3 reads TGTGCCTGGGGGATTGGGAGGGCTAGCACAGATACGCAGTATTTT. This codes for CAWGIGRASTDTQYF.

This clonotype occurred many times. The CDR3 DNA is TGTGCCAGTGGAGGTAACTACAATGAGCAGTTCTTC. It yields the protein CASGGNYNEQFF. The rearrangement uses TRBV6-1 and TRBJ2-1; a possible D gene is TRBD2 (5 bases). The CDR3 spans 12 residues. CDR1 and CDR2 from the germline V gene are MNHNS and SASEGT. Trimming shortened V by 9 bases and J by 3 bases, and 9 bases separated the two germline ends.

As to this clonotype: A much larger clone differs from this one at a single base, so this may be a read error. This chain links TRBV28 with TRBJ2-1, with 7 positions matching TRBD2. The CDR3 runs 15 residues. The germline gives CDR1 MDHEN, CDR2 SYDVKM. This CDR3 is CASSRLRESYNGQFF. CDR3 sequence (DNA): TGTGCCAGCAGCAGGCTGCGGGAGTCCTACAATGGGCAGTTCTTC.

This chain links TRBV6-1 with TRBJ2-1, with D unresolved. Germline values: CDR1 MNHNS, CDR2 SASEGT. The CDR3 consists of 17 residues. V gave up 7 bases and J gave up 1 base, with 20 bases separating them. The CDR3 region has the DNA TGTGCCAGCACCTACGTAGTGGGTCCGGTATCCTACAATGAGCAGTTCTTC. Amino acids: CASTYVVGPVSYNEQFF.